This T cell receptor (beta chain) was identified in a study of CD8 T cells in ankylosing spondylitis. Study-wide points: Clones linked to disease were reported to show significant enrichment in matched ankylosing spondylitis synovial fluid. In ankylosing spondylitis blood, a motif of about eight highly homologous TCR beta variants appeared characteristic.

The CDR3 is 12 amino acids. V shed 12 bases and J shed 0 bases, with 9 bases lying between them. Germline values: CDR1 KGHDR, CDR2 SFDVKD. Via MiXCR, TCRdb re-called the 5' RACE reads, giving one row per CDR3 protein. The table includes roughly 450,000 distinct CDR3 sequences, roughly 26% detected once. Regarding this clonotype: Its specificity is not known.

Input material: blood, either unsorted or a sorted T cell fraction (not recorded which). The rearrangement uses TRBV24-1 and TRBJ2-3, with D tentatively TRBD2 (5 bases). The TCR comes from a male donor with ankylosing spondylitis. CDR3 in DNA: TGTGCCGTCGAGGGTAGCACAGATACGCAGTATTTT. The encoded protein is CAVEGSTDTQYF.